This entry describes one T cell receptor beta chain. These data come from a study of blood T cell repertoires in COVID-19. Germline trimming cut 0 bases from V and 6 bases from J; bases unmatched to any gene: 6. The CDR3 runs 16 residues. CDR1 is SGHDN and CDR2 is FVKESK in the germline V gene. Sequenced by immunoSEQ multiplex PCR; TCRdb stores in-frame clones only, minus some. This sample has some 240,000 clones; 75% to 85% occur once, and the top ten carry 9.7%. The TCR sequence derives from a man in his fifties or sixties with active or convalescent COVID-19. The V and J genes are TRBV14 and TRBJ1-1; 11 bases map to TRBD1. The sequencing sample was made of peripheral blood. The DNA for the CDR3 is TGTGCCAGCAGCCAAGACTGGACAGGGGGCTTCTCTGAAGCTTTCTTT. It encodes CASSQDWTGGFSEAFF.